Detailed here is one T cell receptor (beta chain). Its antigen is unknown. This entry belongs to a study of cytomegalovirus exposure and HLA in healthy donors. On the study more broadly: As an earlier analysis found, roughly 170 million T cells yielded 90 million to 140 million unique TCR beta sequences.

Study results and caveats: Most TCR beta V segments were productive about 87% or about 30% of the time in an earlier analysis. Later analysis associated a missense DCLRE1C variant with TCR beta V- and J-gene trimming. Later examination showed HLA-associated TCR beta chains had greater clonal expansion than equally common others.

The PCR used 60 Vbeta and 13 Jbeta primers. Sequencing was performed with immunoSEQ multiplex PCR; in TCRdb, only in-frame clones are kept and a portion is missing. The sample includes fewer than 150,000 clones, over 60% of them seen just once. The material sequenced was PBMCs. The origin of this receptor is a man in his forties in good health and CMV-seronegative.

CDR3 nucleotide sequence: TGTGCCAGCAGTGATTTGGGGGCAGGGACCGGGGAGCTGTTTTTT. Its translation is CASSDLGAGTGELFF. The V gene is TRBV2, the J gene TRBJ2-2; perhaps TRBD1 as D (6 bases). The CDR3 runs to 15 residues. Germline CDR1 is SNHLY and CDR2 is FYNNEI. Trimming stripped 3 bases from V and 5 bases from J, with 13 bases between.